These 25 T cell receptor beta chains came from one sample sequenced in a study of CD8+CD57+ T cells in acquired aplastic anemia. The study profiled TCR beta VDJ and CDR3 using genomic DNA as template. TCRdb reprocessed the reads via MiXCR and lists one record per CDR3 protein. Found here are around 140,000 distinct CDR3 sequences, around two fifths of them singletons; the top ten hold more than 7%. Sequencing was performed on sorted CD4+, CD8+, or CD8+CD57+ T cells (not recorded which) from PBMCs. Source of these receptors: a human donor in good health, serving as a control.

This clonotype showed up just once. This rearrangement joins TRBV19 to TRBJ2-2, with D perhaps being TRBD1 or TRBD2 (5 bases each). The V gene lost 3 bases and the J gene lost 7 bases, with 9 bases spanning the gap. The CDR3 is 13 amino acids. Germline V gene data show CDR1 as LNHDA and CDR2 as SQIVND (reference sequence). CDR3 nucleotides: TGTGCCAGTAGTATCCAGGGAGTCGGGGAGCTGTTTTTT. It specifies CASSIQGVGELFF.

This clonotype was detected ten times or more. The V and J genes are TRBV6-4 and TRBJ1-1; no clear D gene. The CDR3 is 14 amino acids. Trimming left V 6 bases short and J 3 bases short, with 14 bases between. Germline assignment: CDR1 MRHNA and CDR2 SNTAGT. CDR3 sequence reads: CASRNTNRDTEAFF. The CDR3 bases are TGTGCCAGCAGAAACACGAATCGGGACACTGAAGCTTTCTTT.

The V gene is TRBV20-1, the J gene TRBJ2-1; 8 bases are a match to TRBD2. The CDR3 totals 15 residues. Germline loops: CDR1 DFQATT, CDR2 SNEGSKA (reference sequence). The trim removed 0 bases at V and 7 bases at J, leaving 8 bases unmatched. The CDR3 protein is CSARDLLAAGNEQFF. CDR3 sequence (DNA): TGCAGTGCTAGAGATTTACTAGCGGCGGGGAATGAGCAGTTCTTC.

The sample holds many counts of this clonotype. J is TRBJ1-1 and V is TRBV6-1; D remains ambiguous. The germline CDR1 and CDR2 sequences are MNHNS and SASEGT. The CDR3 contains 15 residues. V was pared by 6 bases and J by 0 bases, with 14 bases between. CDR3 in amino acids: CASSVHKNMNTEAFF. CDR3 in DNA: TGTGCCAGCAGCGTACATAAGAACATGAACACTGAAGCTTTCTTT.

The chain has TRBV29-1 and TRBJ2-7, with no clear D. Germline assignment: CDR1 SQVTM and CDR2 ANQGSEA. Trimming removed 4 bases from V and 7 bases from J, with 11 bases in between. The CDR3 contains 11 residues. CDR3 DNA sequence: TGCAGCGTTGGAACCTCCCTGGAGCAGTACTTC. Amino acids: CSVGTSLEQYF.

This clonotype was detected only a few times. This sequence joins TRBV25-1 and TRBJ2-1, with TRBD1 matching 7 bases. The CDR3 spans 15 residues. Trimming cost V 3 bases and J 8 bases; bases outside gene matches: 10. The germline gives CDR1 MGHDK, CDR2 SYGVNS. The CDR3 region is CASSDRAGGLYEQFF. CDR3 DNA sequence: TGTGCCAGCAGTGATCGGGCAGGGGGTTTGTATGAGCAGTTCTTC.

This clonotype was counted a single time. The genes are TRBV7-2 and TRBJ2-3, with D unclear. Trimming pared 5 bases from V and 2 bases from J, leaving 5 bases between. The CDR3 runs to 12 residues. CDR1 SGHTA and CDR2 FQGNSA come from the germline V gene. The DNA of the CDR3 is TGTGCCAGCAGCCTCTTCACAGATACGCAGTATTTT. It encodes CASSLFTDTQYF.

This clonotype occurred many times. This chain connects TRBV19 to TRBJ2-1, with D unresolved. Germline CDR1 LNHDA, CDR2 SQIVND (reference sequence). The CDR3 length is 14 residues. V was cut by 3 bases and J by 2 bases, with 8 bases left in between. CDR3 nucleotide sequence: TGTGCCAGTAGTATTGGGCTACCCTACAATGAGCAGTTCTTC. This encodes CASSIGLPYNEQFF.

This chain connects TRBV19 to TRBJ1-2; TRBD1 matches at 7 bases. This CDR3 has 14 amino acids. Germline CDR1 reads LNHDA; CDR2 reads SQIVND (reference sequence). With V trimmed by 8 bases and J by 2 bases, 8 bases remained unmatched. The CDR3 reads CASSRRDRNYGYTF. In DNA form, the CDR3 reads TGTGCCAGTTCTCGTCGGGACAGAAACTATGGCTACACCTTC.

This clonotype turned up a few times. V usage is TRBV29-1 and J usage is TRBJ2-5; maybe TRBD1 (5 bases). The CDR3 spans 12 residues. V was clipped by 3 bases and J by 0 bases, with 5 bases between them. Per the germline V gene, CDR1 is SQVTM and CDR2 is ANQGSEA. CDR3 protein: CSVDRDQETQYF. As DNA, the CDR3 is TGCAGCGTTGACAGGGACCAAGAGACCCAGTACTTC.

This clonotype has ten or more counts. This chain connects TRBV6-1 to TRBJ1-2; 7 bases align to TRBD1. The CDR3 covers 14 residues. The trim removed 6 bases at V and 6 bases at J, leaving 10 bases unmatched. The germline V gene encodes CDR1 MNHNS and CDR2 SASEGT. The chain's CDR3 is CASRQQGRLHGYTF. CDR3 bases: TGTGCCAGCAGACAACAGGGGAGGCTCCATGGCTACACCTTC.

This clonotype came up many times. The V and J genes are TRBV5-4 and TRBJ1-5, with D hard to call. Germline V lookup: CDR1 SGHNT, CDR2 YYREEE (reference sequence). This CDR3 has 12 amino acids. V shed 4 bases and J shed 15 bases, with 17 bases lying between them. The CDR3 DNA follows: TGTGCCAGCAGCCGTCTCTACCCCAACCGGCATTTT. Protein sequence: CASSRLYPNRHF.

The CDR3 spells CASTRGTTDTQYF. The CDR3 region has the DNA TGTGCCAGTACCAGGGGGACCACAGATACGCAGTATTTT. The rearrangement joins TRBV19 to TRBJ2-3; 7 bases fit TRBD1. Germline V gene data show CDR1 as LNHDA and CDR2 as SQIVND (reference sequence). The CDR3 sequence is 13 residues long. The J segment lost 2 bases and the V segment lost 7 bases, leaving 3 bases of the junction unmatched.

This rearrangement joins TRBV3-1 to TRBJ1-3; 7 positions agree with TRBD1. After removal of 4 bases from V and 0 bases from J, the junction contained 18 bases not matched to a gene. The CDR3 is 20 residues long. In germline, CDR1 is LGHDT, CDR2 YNNKEL (reference sequence). The CDR3 DNA reads as TGTGCCAGCAGCCGAATGGACAGGCGGTGGGCCCGGACCTCTGGAAACACCATATATTTT. Encoded protein: CASSRMDRRWARTSGNTIYF. Full variable domain (remainder filled in from reference TRBV3-1 and TRBJ1-3): DTAVSQTPKYLVTQMGNDKSIKCEQNLGHDTMYWYKQDSKKFLKIMFSYNNKELIINETVPNRFSPKSPDKAHLNLHINSLELGDSAVYFCASSRMDRRWARTSGNTIYFGEGSWLTVV.

This clonotype has a handful of counts. The rearrangement joins TRBV20-1 to TRBJ2-3, with D uncertain. The CDR3 covers 14 residues. The V end lost 6 bases, the J end lost 0 bases, and 13 bases lay between the germline ends. Germline CDR1 DFQATT, CDR2 SNEGSKA (reference sequence). The DNA for the CDR3 is TGCAGTGCACCCCATCTTGACAGCACAGATACGCAGTATTTT. Its protein is CSAPHLDSTDTQYF.

About this clonotype itself: Likely a read error: the CDR3 ends without its conserved phenylalanine or tryptophan. Because the CDR3's place on the DNA is in doubt, the DNA is left out and the CDR3 is given as listed by TCRdb. The chain uses TRBV20-1 and TRBJ2-7; no DNA check was done on the table's D call, TRBD2. Germline values: CDR1 DFQATT, CDR2 SNEGSKA (reference sequence). The CDR3 numbers 8 amino acids, ends counted. CDR3 sequence: CSARDEGP.

This clonotype appeared many times. The gene calls are TRBV7-9 and TRBJ2-5; 14 nucleotides align to TRBD2. This CDR3 is built from 17 residues. V lost 3 bases and J lost 4; bases outside the gene matches: 7. Germline assignment: CDR1 SEHNR and CDR2 FQNEAQ (reference sequence). The CDR3 DNA follows: TGTGCCAGCAGCTTTGCCGGGACTAGCGGGGGCAGAGAGACCCAGTACTTC. It translates to CASSFAGTSGGRETQYF.

The J gene is TRBJ1-5, the V gene TRBV2; D possibly corresponds to TRBD1 (5 bases). Germline loops: CDR1 SNHLY, CDR2 FYNNEI. The V end lost 2 bases, the J end lost 4 bases, and 6 bases lay between the germline ends. The CDR3 spans 13 residues. The DNA for the CDR3 is TGTGCCAGCAGTGAATGGGGGAATCAGCCCCAGCATTTT. This encodes CASSEWGNQPQHF.

In its sample, this clonotype was seen many times. V and J are TRBV11-3 and TRBJ2-2, with TRBD2 identical over 7 bases. J lost 0 bases, V lost 2 bases, and 6 bases had no gene match. Germline lookup yields CDR1 SGHNT and CDR2 YENEEA. The CDR3 runs 17 residues. Here the CDR3 reads CASSLLTSASNTGELFF. The CDR3 nucleotides are TGTGCCAGCAGCTTACTCACTAGCGCCTCGAACACCGGGGAGCTGTTTTTT.

In this sample, this clonotype turned up once. This rearrangement joins TRBV10-3 to TRBJ2-7, with 7 bases aligning to TRBD1. Trimming took 5 bases from V and 4 from J; bases not matched to a gene: 5. Germline CDR1 reads ENHRY; CDR2 reads SYGVKD. The CDR3 contains 13 residues. The CDR3 bases are TGTGCCATCAGTTCCGACAGGGATTACGAGCAGTACTTC. It yields the protein CAISSDRDYEQYF.

The table lists this clonotype with many counts. The chain uses TRBV11-1 and TRBJ1-2; a weak D match, TRBD1 (6 bases). From germline, CDR1 is SGHAT and CDR2 FQDESV (reference sequence). Trimming removed 5 bases from V and 5 bases from J, with 24 bases in between. The CDR3 has 17 amino acids. The CDR3 sequence is CASSPGQGRLPSYGYTF. In DNA form, the CDR3 reads TGTGCCAGCAGCCCCGGGCAGGGGCGACTTCCCTCGTATGGCTACACCTTC. The full variable domain, its missing parts supplied by reference TRBV11-1 and TRBJ1-2, is EAEVAQSPRYKITEKSQAVAFWCDPISGHATLYWYRQILGQGPELLVQFQDESVVDDSQLPKDRFSAERLKGVDSTLKIQPAELGDSAMYLCASSPGQGRLPSYGYTFGSGTRLTVV.

The chain joins TRBV10-3 to TRBJ1-2, with TRBD1 identical over 9 bases. In germline, CDR1 is ENHRY, CDR2 SYGVKD. V was clipped by 4 bases and J by 6 bases; unmatched bases: 9. The CDR3 is made up of 15 amino acids. The DNA of the CDR3 is TGTGCCATCAGTGGAGGACAGGGGATTTTGGATGGCTACACCTTC. Translating it yields CAISGGQGILDGYTF.

The table lists this clonotype with a few counts. The V and J genes are TRBV19 and TRBJ2-7; 12 positions agree with TRBD1. V trimming: 7 bases; J trimming: 5 bases; junction bases outside the gene matches: 6. The CDR3 extends over 14 amino acids. Germline CDR1 LNHDA, CDR2 SQIVND (reference sequence). This CDR3 reads CASTPGQGADEQYF. CDR3 nucleotide sequence: TGTGCCAGTACACCGGGACAGGGGGCTGACGAGCAGTACTTC.

This clonotype showed up just a few times. J is TRBJ2-1 and V is TRBV5-6, with TRBD2 identical over 7 bases. Germline CDR1 SGHDT, CDR2 YYEEEE. With 0 bases clipped from V and 12 bases from J, the junction kept 9 bases outside the gene matches. The CDR3 has 14 amino acids. The CDR3 DNA is TGTGCCAGCAGCTTGGGACTAGCAAGTATGGGGCAGTTCTTC. Protein product: CASSLGLASMGQFF.

This clonotype was recorded a few times. The chain combines TRBV6-5 with TRBJ2-7, with a weak D call TRBD2 (7 bases). Trimming removed 4 bases from V and 6 bases from J, with 10 bases in between. Germline V gene lookup returns CDR1 MNHEY and CDR2 SVGAGI. The CDR3 is 12 residues long. The CDR3 nucleotides read TGTGCCAGCAGTTTGGGGGGGCCCGAGCAGTACTTC. This sequence encodes CASSLGGPEQYF.